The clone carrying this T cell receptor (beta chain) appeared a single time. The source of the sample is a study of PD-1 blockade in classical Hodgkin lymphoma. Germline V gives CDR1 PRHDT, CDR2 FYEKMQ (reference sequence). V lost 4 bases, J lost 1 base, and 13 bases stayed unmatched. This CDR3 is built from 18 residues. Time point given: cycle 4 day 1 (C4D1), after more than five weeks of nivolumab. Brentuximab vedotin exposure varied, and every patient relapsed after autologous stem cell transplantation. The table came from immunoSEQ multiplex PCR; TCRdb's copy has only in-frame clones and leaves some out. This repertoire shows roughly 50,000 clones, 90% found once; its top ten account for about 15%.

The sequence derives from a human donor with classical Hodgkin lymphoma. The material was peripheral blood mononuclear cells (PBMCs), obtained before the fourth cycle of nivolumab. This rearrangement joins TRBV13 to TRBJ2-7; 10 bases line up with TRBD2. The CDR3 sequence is CASSSRGLAGEISYEQYF. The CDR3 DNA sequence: TGTGCCAGCAGCTCACGGGGGCTAGCGGGAGAAATATCCTACGAGCAGTACTTC.